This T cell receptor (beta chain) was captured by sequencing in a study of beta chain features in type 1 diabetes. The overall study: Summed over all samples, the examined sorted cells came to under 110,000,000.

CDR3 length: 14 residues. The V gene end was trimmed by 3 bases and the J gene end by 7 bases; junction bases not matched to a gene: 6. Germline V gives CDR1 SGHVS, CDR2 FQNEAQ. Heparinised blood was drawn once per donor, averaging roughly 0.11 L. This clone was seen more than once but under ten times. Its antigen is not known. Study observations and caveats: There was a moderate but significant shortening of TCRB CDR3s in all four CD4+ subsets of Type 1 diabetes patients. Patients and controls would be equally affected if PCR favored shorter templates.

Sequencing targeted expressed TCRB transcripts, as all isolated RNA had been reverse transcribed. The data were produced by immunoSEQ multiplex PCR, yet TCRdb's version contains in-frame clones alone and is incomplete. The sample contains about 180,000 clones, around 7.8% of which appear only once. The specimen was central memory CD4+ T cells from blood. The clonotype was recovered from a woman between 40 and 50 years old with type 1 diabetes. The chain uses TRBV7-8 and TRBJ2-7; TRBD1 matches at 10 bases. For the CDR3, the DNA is TGTGCCAGCAGCTTCGGGACAGGGGTGAAGGAGCAGTACTTC. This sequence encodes CASSFGTGVKEQYF. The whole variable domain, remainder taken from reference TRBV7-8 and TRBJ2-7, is GAGVSQSPRYKVAKRGQDVALRCDPISGHVSLFWYQQALGQGPEFLTYFQNEAQLDKSGLPSDRFFAERPEGSVSTLKIQRTQQEDSAVYLCASSFGTGVKEQYFGPGTRLTVT.